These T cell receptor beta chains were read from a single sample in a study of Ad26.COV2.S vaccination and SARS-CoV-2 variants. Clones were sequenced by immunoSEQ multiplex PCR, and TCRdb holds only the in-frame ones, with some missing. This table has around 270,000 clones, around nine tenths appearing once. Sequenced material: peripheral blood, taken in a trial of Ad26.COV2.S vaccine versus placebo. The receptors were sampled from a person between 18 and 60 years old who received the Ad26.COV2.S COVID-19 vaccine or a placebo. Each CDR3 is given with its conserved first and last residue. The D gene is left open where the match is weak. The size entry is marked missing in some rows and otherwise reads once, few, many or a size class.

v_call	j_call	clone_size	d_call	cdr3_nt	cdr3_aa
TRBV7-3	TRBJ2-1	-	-	TGTGCCAGCAGCTACGGGCTCAGAAATGAGCAGTTCTTC	CASSYGLRNEQFF
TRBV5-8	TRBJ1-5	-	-	TGTGCCAGCAGCTTGGTGGCGGTTAATACCCAGCATTTT	CASSLVAVNTQHF
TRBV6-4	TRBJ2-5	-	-	TGTGCCAGCACCGCTATCCCTCGGGACTGGTACAACAAGGAGACCCAGTACTTC	CASTAIPRDWYNKETQYF
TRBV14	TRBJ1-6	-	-	TGTGCCAGCAGCCAAGAAAGAAGTAATTCACCCCTCCACTTT	CASSQERSNSPLHF
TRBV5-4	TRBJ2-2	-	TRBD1	TGTGCCAGCAGCCCAAAAGGGGGACAGATGAACACCGGGGAGCTGTTTTTT	CASSPKGGQMNTGELFF
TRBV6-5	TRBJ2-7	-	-	TGTGCCAGCGCGGGGCGAGTGGGTCTCGAGCAGTACTTC	CASAGRVGLEQYF
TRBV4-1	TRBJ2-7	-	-	TGCGCCAGCAGCCAAGAGTCCCGGGGCTCCTACGAGCAGTACTTC	CASSQESRGSYEQYF
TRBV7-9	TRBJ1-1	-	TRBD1	TGTGCCAGCAACGACAGGGAGCGCACTGAAGCTTTCTTT	CASNDRERTEAFF
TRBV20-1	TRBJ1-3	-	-	TGCAGTGCTAGTCCCCGAGGCATGGGAAACACCATATATTTT	CSASPRGMGNTIYF
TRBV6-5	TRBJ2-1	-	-	TGTGCCAGCAGTTACTCAGCAGGTCTACAGTTCTTC	CASSYSAGLQFF
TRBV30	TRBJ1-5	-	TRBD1	TGTGCCTGGAGTGTACAGGCAGGGGGGGCCGGCCAGCATTTT	CAWSVQAGGAGQHF
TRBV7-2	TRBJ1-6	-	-	TGTGCCAGCAGCCCCCCACGGACGGTCCTCAATTCACCCCTCCACTTT	CASSPPRTVLNSPLHF
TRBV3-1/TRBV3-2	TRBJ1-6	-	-	TGTGCCAGCAACCTATTCGGATCGGATTCACCCCTCCACTTT	CASNLFGSDSPLHF
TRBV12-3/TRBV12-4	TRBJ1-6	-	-	TGTGCCAGCAGCACGATGGGAGATTCACCCCTCCACTTT	CASSTMGDSPLHF
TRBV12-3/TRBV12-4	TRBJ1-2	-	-	TGTGCCAGCAGTTCCAAAATCTATGGCTACACCTTC	CASSSKIYGYTF
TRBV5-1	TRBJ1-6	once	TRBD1	TGCGCCAGCAGCCGGACAGGGTATAATTCACCCCTCCACTTT	CASSRTGYNSPLHF
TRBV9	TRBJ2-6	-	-	TGTGCCAGCAGCGTAGCTGGGTGGGGAAGGGGGACCAACGTCCTGACTTTC	CASSVAGWGRGTNVLTF
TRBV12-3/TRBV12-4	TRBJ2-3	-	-	TGTGCCAGCAGAGGGACGATTGAAACGCAGTATTTT	CASRGTIETQYF